The present entry profiles one TCR beta chain with its context. This specimen comes from a study of control samples from healthy donors and cancer patients. Clones were sequenced by immunoSEQ multiplex PCR, and TCRdb holds only the in-frame ones, with some missing. The data hold almost 85,000 clones, with roughly 93% observed a single time. Trimming cost V 6 bases and J 6 bases, with 20 bases left between them. The CDR3 runs 15 residues. Germline CDR1 is MNHEY and CDR2 is SVGEGT. The TCR sequence derives from a woman aged 18-35 years in good health. The specimen was blood. The V and J genes are TRBV6-2 or TRBV6-3 and TRBJ1-2; D uncertain. CDR3 sequence reads: CASSRVGSTVDGYTF. CDR3 DNA: TGTGCCAGCAGCCGAGTGGGATCGACGGTGGATGGCTACACCTTC.